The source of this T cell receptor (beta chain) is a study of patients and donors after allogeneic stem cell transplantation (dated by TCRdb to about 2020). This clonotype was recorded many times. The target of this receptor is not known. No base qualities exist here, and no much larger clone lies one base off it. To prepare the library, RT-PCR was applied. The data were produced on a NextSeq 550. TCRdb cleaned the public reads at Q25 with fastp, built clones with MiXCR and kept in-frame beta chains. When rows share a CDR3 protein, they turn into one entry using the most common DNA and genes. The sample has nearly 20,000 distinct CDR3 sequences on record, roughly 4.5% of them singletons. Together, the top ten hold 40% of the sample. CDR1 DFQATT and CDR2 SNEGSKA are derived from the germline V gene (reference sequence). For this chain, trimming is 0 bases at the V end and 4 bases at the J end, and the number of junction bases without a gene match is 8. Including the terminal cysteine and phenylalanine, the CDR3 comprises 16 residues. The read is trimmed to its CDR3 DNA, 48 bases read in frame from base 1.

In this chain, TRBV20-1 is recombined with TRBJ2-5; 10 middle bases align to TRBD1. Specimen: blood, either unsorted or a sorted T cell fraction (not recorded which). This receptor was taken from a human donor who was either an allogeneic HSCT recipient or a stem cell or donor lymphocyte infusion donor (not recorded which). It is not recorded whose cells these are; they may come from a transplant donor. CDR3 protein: CSARDNDRGQVETQYF. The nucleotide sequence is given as TGCAGTGCTAGAGATAATGACAGGGGGCAGGTAGAGACCCAGTACTTC.